This T cell receptor beta chain came from a study of vaccination effects on CD4 cells after COVID-19. Sequencing was performed with immunoSEQ multiplex PCR; in TCRdb, only in-frame clones are kept and a portion is missing. This table holds 40,000 to 60,000 clones, around 70% found once. Per germline, CDR1 LNHDA and CDR2 SQIVND (reference sequence). V was clipped by 3 bases and J by 8 bases, with 14 bases between them. The CDR3 has 15 amino acids. Note on this clone: What it binds is unknown.

General study findings and limits: Late post-vaccination, clones induced by infection and those induced by vaccine underwent marked clonal contraction.

Subsequent to less than 13 days of culture, CD4+ T cells were isolated. J is TRBJ1-6 and V is TRBV19, with D tentatively TRBD1 (5 bases). The receptor's source is a human donor who had a prior SARS-CoV-2 infection. The sequences come from CD4+ T cells from PBMCs cultured without peptide, collected before COVID-19 vaccination. As DNA, the CDR3 is TGTGCCAGTAGTATCGTCCCAGGGTGGGATTCACCCCTCCACTTT. Translation gives CASSIVPGWDSPLHF.